The TCR beta chain described here comes from a study of cytomegalovirus exposure and HLA in healthy donors. A multiplex PCR was run with 60 Vbeta primers and 13 Jbeta primers. The repertoire was sequenced with immunoSEQ multiplex PCR; TCRdb's copy has only in-frame clones and lacks some. The sample lists over 90,000 clones, roughly 70% occurring once. The sample taken for sequencing was PBMCs. This TCR derives from a woman aged 45-59 years in good health and CMV-seronegative.

CDR3 bases: TGTGCCAGCAGCCCCGTGTGGGGGGAAGCACAAGAGACCCAGTACTTC. Its protein is CASSPVWGEAQETQYF. J is TRBJ2-5 and V is TRBV5-8, with D possibly being TRBD2 (6 bases). The CDR3 loop spans 16 amino acids. Looked up from germline, CDR1 is SGHTS and CDR2 is YDEGEE. V was pared by 4 bases and J by 2 bases, with 18 bases between.